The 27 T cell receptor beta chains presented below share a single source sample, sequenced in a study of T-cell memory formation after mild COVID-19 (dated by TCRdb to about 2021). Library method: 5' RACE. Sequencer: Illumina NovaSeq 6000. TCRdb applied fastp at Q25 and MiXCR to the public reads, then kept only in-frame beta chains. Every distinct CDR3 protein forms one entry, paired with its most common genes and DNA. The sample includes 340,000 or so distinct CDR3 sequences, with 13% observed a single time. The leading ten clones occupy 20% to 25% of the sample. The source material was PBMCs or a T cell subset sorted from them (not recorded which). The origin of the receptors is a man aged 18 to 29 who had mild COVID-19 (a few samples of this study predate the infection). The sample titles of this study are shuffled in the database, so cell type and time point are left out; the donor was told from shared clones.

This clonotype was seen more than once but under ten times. The CDR3: CASSDGLAASTDTQYF. The DNA of the CDR3 is TGTGCCAGCAGCGACGGACTAGCGGCGAGCACAGATACGCAGTATTTT. The V gene is TRBV12-3 or TRBV12-4, the J gene TRBJ2-3; 10 positions match TRBD2. J gave up 0 bases and V 6 bases, and 6 bases lay outside the gene matches. The CDR3 runs to 16 residues.

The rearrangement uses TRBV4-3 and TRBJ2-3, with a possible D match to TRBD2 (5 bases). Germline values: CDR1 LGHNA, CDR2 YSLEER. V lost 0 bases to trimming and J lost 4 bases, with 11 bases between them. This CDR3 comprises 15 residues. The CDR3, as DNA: TGCGCCAGCAGCCAAGATCGGACTGTATCAGATACGCAGTATTTT. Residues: CASSQDRTVSDTQYF.

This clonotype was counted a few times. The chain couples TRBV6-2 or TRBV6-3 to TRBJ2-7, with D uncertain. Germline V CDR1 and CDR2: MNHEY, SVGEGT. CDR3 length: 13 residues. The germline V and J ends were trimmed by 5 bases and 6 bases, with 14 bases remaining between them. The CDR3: CASSKNPEGEQYV. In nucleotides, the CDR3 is TGTGCCAGCAGTAAAAACCCGGAAGGCGAGCAGTACGTC.

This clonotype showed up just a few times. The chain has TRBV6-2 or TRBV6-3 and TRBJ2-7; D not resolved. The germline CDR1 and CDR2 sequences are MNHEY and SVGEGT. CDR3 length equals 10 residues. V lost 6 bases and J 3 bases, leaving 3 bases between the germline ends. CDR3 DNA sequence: TGTGCCAGCAGCAACTACGAGCAGTACTTC. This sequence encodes CASSNYEQYF.

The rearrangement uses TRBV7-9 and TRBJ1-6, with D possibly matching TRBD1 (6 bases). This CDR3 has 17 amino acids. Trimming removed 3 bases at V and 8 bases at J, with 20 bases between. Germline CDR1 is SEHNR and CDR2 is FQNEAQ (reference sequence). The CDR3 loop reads CASSFTLGGTPYSPLHF. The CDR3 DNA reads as TGTGCCAGCAGCTTCACTTTAGGAGGGACACCTTATTCACCCCTCCACTTT.

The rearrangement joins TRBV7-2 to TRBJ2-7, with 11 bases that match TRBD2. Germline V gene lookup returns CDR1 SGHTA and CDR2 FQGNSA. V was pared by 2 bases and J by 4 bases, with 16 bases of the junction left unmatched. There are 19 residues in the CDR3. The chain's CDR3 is CASSLLPATSGVTNYEQYF. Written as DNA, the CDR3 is TGTGCCAGCAGCTTACTCCCGGCGACTAGCGGGGTGACTAATTACGAGCAGTACTTC.

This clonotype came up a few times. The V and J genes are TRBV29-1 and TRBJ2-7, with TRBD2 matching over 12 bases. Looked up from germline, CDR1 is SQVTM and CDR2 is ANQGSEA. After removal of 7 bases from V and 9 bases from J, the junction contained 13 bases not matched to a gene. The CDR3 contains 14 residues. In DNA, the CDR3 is TGCAGCGCTCAAGAGTCTAGCGGGGGGGTTGTGCAGTACGTC. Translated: CSAQESSGGVVQYV.

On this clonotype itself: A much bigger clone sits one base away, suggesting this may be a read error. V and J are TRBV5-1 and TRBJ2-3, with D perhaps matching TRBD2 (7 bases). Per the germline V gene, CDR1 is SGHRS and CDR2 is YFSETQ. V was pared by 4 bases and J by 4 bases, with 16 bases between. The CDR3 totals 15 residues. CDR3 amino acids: CASSQGRGAADTQYF. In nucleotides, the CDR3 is TGCGCCAGCAGCCAGGGACGGGGGGCCGCAGATACGCAGTATTTT.

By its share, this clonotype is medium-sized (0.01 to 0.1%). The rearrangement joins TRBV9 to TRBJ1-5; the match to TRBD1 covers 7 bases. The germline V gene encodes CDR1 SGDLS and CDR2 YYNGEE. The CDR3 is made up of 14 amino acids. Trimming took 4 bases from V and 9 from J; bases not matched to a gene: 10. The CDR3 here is CASSPGGAGGPQHF. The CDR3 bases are TGTGCCAGCAGCCCAGGGGGGGCTGGCGGGCCCCAGCATTTT.

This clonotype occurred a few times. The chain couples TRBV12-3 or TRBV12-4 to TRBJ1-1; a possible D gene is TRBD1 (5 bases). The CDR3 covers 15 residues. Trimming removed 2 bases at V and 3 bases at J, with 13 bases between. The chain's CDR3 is CASSLTRQGDTEAFF. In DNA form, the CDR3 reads TGTGCCAGCAGTTTAACGAGGCAGGGCGACACTGAAGCTTTCTTT.

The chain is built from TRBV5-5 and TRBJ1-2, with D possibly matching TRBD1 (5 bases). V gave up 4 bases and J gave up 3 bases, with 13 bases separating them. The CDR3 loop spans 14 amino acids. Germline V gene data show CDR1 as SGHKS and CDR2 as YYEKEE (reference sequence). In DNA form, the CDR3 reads TGTGCCAGCAGCCCCGAGGGGAATTACTATGGCTACACCTTC. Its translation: CASSPEGNYYGYTF.

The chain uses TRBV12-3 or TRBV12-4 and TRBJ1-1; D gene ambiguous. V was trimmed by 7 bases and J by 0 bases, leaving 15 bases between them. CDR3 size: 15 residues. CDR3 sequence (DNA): TGTGCCAGCACCCCCGCGTTGGCGCTGAACACTGAAGCTTTCTTT. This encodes CASTPALALNTEAFF.

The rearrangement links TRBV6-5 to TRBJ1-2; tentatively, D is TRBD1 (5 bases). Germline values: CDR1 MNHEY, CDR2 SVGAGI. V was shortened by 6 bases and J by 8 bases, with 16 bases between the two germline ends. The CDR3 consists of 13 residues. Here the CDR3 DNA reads TGTGCCAGCAGAGCGGACATCGGAAGCGGCTACACCTTC. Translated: CASRADIGSGYTF.

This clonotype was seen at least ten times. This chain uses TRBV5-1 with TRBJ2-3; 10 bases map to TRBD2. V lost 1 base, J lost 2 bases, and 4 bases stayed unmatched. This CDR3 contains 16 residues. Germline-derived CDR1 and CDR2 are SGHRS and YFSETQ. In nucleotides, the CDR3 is TGCGCCAGCAGCTTGACTAGCGGGGCCTTCACAGATACGCAGTATTTT. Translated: CASSLTSGAFTDTQYF.

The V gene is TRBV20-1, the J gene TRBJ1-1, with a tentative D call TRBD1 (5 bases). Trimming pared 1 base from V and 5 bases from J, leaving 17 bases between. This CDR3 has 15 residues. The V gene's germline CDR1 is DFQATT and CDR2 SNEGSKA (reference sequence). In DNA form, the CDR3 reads TGCAGTGCTAGAGGGGCGGCGGAGGGGATTACTGAAGCTTTCTTT. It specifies CSARGAAEGITEAFF.

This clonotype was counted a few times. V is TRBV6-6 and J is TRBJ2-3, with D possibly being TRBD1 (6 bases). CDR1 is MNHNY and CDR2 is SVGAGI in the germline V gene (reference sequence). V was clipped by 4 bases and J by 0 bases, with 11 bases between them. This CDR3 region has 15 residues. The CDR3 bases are TGTGCCAGCAGTTTCGACAGGCCTAGCACAGATACGCAGTATTTT. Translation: CASSFDRPSTDTQYF.

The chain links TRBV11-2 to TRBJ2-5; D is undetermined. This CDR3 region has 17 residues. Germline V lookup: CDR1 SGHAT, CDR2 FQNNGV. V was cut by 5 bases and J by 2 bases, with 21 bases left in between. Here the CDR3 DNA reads TGTGCCAGCAGCCGCGCGGTCTGGCGGACCAAACAAGAGACCCAGTACTTC. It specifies CASSRAVWRTKQETQYF. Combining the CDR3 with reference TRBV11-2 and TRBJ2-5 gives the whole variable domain EAGVAQSPRYKIIEKRQSVAFWCNPISGHATLYWYQQILGQGPKLLIQFQNNGVVDDSQLPKDRFSAERLKGVDSTLKIQPAKLEDSAVYLCASSRAVWRTKQETQYFGPGTRLLVL.

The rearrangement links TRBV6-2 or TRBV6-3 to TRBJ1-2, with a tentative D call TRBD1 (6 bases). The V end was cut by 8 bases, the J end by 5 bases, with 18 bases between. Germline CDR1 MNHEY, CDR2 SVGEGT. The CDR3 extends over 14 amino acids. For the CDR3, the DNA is TGTGCCAGCGCCGACAGGTCGAGGGGATATGGCTACACCTTC. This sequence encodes CASADRSRGYGYTF.

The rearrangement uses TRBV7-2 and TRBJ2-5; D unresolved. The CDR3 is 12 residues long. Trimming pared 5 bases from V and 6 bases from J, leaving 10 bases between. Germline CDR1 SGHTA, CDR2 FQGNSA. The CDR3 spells CASSQIGKTQYF. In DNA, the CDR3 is TGTGCCAGCAGCCAGATAGGAAAGACCCAGTACTTC.

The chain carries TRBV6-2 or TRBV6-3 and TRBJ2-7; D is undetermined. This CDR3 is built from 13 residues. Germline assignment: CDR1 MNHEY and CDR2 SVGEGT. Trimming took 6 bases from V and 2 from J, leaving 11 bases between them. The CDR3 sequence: CASRSPGAYEQYF. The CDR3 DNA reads TGTGCCAGCAGGTCCCCCGGCGCCTACGAGCAGTACTTC.

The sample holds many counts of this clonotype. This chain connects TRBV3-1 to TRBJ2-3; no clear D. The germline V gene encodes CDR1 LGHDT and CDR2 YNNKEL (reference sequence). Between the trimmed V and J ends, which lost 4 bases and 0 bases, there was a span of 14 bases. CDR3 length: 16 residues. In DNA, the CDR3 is TGTGCCAGCAGCCCTACCTGGACGGTGAGCACAGATACGCAGTATTTT. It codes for CASSPTWTVSTDTQYF.

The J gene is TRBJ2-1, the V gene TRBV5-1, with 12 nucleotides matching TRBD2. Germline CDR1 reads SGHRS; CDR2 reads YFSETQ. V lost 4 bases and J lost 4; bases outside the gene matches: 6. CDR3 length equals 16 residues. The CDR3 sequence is CASSNLTSGGYNEQFF. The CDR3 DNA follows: TGCGCCAGCAGCAACCTTACTAGCGGGGGGTACAATGAGCAGTTCTTC. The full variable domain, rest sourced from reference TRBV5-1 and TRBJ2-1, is KAGVTQTPRYLIKTRGQQVTLSCSPISGHRSVSWYQQTPGQGLQFLFEYFSETQRNKGNFPGRFSGRQFSNSRSEMNVSTLELGDSALYLCASSNLTSGGYNEQFFGPGTRLTVL.

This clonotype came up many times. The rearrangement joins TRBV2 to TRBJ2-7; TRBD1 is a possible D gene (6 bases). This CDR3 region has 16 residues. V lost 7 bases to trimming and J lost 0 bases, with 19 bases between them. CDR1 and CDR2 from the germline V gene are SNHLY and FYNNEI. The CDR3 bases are TGTGCCAGCACCTTCGGGCAGGGGACGAGCTCCTACGAGCAGTACTTC. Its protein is CASTFGQGTSSYEQYF.

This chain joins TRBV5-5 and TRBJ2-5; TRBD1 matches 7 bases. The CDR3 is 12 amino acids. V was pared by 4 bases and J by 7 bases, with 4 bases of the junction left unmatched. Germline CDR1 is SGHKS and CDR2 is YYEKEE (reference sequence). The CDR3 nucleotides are TGTGCCAGCAGCAATACAGGGGTGACCCAGTACTTC. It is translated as CASSNTGVTQYF. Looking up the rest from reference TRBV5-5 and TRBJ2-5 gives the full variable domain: DAGVTQSPTHLIKTRGQQVTLRCSPISGHKSVSWYQQVLGQGPQFIFQYYEKEERGRGNFPDRFSARQFPNYSSELNVNALLLGDSALYLCASSNTGVTQYFGPGTRLLVL.

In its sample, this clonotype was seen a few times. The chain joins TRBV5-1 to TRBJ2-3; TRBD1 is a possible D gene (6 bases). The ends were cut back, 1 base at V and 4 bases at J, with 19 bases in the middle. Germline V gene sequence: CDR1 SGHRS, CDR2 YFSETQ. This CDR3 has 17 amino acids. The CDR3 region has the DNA TGCGCCAGCAGCTTGTTAGGGGACAAAGTTGTCCCAGATACGCAGTATTTT. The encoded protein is CASSLLGDKVVPDTQYF.

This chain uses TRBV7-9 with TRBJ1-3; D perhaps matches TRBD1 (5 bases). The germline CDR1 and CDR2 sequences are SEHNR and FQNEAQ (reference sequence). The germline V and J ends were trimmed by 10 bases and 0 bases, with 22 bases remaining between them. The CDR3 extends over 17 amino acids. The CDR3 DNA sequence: TGTGCCATCCTCGCTTCGACAGCTACTCCCTCTGGAAACACCATATATTTT. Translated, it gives CAILASTATPSGNTIYF.

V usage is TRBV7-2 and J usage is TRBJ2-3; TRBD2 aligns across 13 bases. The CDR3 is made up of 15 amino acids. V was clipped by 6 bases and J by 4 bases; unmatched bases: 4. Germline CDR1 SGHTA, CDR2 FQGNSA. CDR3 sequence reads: CASSTSGGAPDTQYF. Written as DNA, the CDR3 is TGTGCCAGCAGTACTAGCGGGGGGGCCCCAGATACGCAGTATTTT.